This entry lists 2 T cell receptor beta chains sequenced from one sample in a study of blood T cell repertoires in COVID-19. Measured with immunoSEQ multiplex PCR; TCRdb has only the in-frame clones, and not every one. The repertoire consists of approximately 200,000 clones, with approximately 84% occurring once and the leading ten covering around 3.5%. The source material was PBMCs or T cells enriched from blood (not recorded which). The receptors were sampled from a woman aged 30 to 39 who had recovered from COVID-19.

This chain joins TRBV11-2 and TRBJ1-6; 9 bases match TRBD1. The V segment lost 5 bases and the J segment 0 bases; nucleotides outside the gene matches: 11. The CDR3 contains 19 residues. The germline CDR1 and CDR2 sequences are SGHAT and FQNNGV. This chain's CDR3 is CASSSPGTGSGSYNSPLHF. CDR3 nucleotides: TGTGCCAGCAGCAGTCCCGGGACAGGGTCGGGCTCCTATAATTCACCCCTCCACTTT.

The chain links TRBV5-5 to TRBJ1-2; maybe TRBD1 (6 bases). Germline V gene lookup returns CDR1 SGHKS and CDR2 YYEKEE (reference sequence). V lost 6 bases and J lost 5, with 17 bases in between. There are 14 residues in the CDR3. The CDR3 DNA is TGTGCCAGCACCTCGCCGGGGGGCTTGTATGGCTACACCTTC. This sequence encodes CASTSPGGLYGYTF.